What follows is one T cell receptor (beta chain) and its context. Measured with immunoSEQ multiplex PCR; TCRdb has only the in-frame clones, and not every one. The sample records under 85,000 clones, 75% to 95% being singletons. There are 15 residues in the CDR3. From germline, CDR1 is SGHRS and CDR2 YFSETQ. V trimming: 4 bases; J trimming: 0 bases; junction bases outside the gene matches: 3. The data stem from a study of T cell changes during pregnancy in multiple sclerosis. The source was CD4+ T cells from peripheral blood mononuclear cells, collected in the second trimester of pregnancy. This TCR was sampled from a female donor with multiple sclerosis, enrolled in a pregnancy study. The chain couples TRBV5-1 to TRBJ1-4, with 7 bases aligning to TRBD1. CDR3 residues: CASSRDSPTNEKLFF. The DNA of the CDR3 is TGCGCCAGCAGCCGGGACAGCCCAACTAATGAAAAACTGTTTTTT.